This T cell receptor (beta chain) was found in a study of OX40 agonist ivuxolimab in advanced cancers. Across the whole study: Partial responses were observed in three patients, of whom one had hepatocellular carcinoma and two had cutaneous melanoma.

TCRdb keeps only in-frame clones here, not all; method: immunoSEQ multiplex PCR. The sample lists tens of thousands of clones, about 88% seen once, with around 7.5% in the top ten. This CDR3 is 13 amino acids long. Germline CDR1 reads MNHEY; CDR2 reads SVGAGI. V was pared by 2 bases and J by 4 bases, with 8 bases between. This clone is a singleton in its sample. The sample was CD4+ or CD8+ T cells sorted from blood, taken in a trial of the OX40 agonist ivuxolimab. This sequence originates from an adult with an advanced solid tumor such as melanoma, head and neck, liver or kidney cancer. The chain couples TRBV6-5 to TRBJ1-1, with a possible D match to TRBD1 (6 bases). CDR3 coding DNA: TGTGCCAGCAGTTACCAGGGGAGCACTGAAGCTTTCTTT. It specifies CASSYQGSTEAFF.